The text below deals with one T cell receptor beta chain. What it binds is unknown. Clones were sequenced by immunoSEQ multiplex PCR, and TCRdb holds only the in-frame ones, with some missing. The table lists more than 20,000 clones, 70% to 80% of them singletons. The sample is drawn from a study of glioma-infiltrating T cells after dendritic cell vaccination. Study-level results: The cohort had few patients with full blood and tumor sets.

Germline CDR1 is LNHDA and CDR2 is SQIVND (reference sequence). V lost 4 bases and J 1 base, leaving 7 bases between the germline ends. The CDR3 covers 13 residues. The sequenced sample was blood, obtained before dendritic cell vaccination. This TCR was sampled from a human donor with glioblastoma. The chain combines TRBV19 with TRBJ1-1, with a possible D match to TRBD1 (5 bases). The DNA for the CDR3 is TGTGCCAGTAGTAACGGGGGGAACACTGAAGCTTTCTTT. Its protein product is CASSNGGNTEAFF. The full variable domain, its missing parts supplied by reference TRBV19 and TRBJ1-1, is DGGITQSPKYLFRKEGQNVTLSCEQNLNHDAMYWYRQDPGQGLRLIYYSQIVNDFQKGDIAEGYSVSREKKESFPLTVTSAQKNPTAFYLCASSNGGNTEAFFGQGTRLTVV.